The 22 T cell receptor beta chains reported below all come from one sample, sequenced in a study of T-cell memory formation after mild COVID-19. TCRdb ran MiXCR on the 5' RACE reads and lists one entry per CDR3 protein. The data show roughly 110,000 distinct CDR3 sequences, about an eighth seen once. Sequenced input: PBMCs or a T cell subset sorted from them (not recorded which). The receptors were gathered from an adult woman who had mild COVID-19 (a few samples of this study predate the infection). Cell type and time point are not known.

The rearrangement uses TRBV6-1 and TRBJ2-2, with TRBD1 matching over 7 bases. CDR1 is MNHNS and CDR2 is SASEGT in the germline V gene. With V trimmed by 6 bases and J by 2 bases, 6 bases remained unmatched. This CDR3 region has 15 residues. The chain's CDR3 is CASSITGVNTGELFF. CDR3 bases: TGTGCCAGCAGCATAACAGGGGTAAACACCGGGGAGCTGTTTTTT.

The CDR3 spells CASSDPRDSTSSRVDEQYF. CDR3 DNA: TGTGCCAGCAGTGATCCCCGGGACAGTACAAGCAGCAGAGTGGACGAGCAGTACTTC. The rearrangement links TRBV2 to TRBJ2-7; TRBD1 agrees at 7 bases. The germline V gene encodes CDR1 SNHLY and CDR2 FYNNEI. This CDR3 is built from 19 residues. V trimming: 3 bases; J trimming: 5 bases; junction bases outside the gene matches: 22. The variable domain in full, completed from reference TRBV2 and TRBJ2-7, reads EPEVTQTPSHQVTQMGQEVILRCVPISNHLYFYWYRQILGQKVEFLVSFYNNEISEKSEIFDDQFSVERPDGSNFTLKIRSTKLEDSAMYFCASSDPRDSTSSRVDEQYFGPGTRLTVT.

The chain recombines TRBV7-2 with TRBJ1-3; TRBD1 matches at 10 bases. With V trimmed by 5 bases and J by 1 base, 14 bases remained unmatched. CDR1 is SGHTA and CDR2 is FQGNSA in the germline V gene. This CDR3 region has 19 residues. The CDR3 DNA is TGTGCCAGCAGCGCACCCGGGACAGGGGCCTCTCTTTCTGGAAACACCATATATTTT. Its protein is CASSAPGTGASLSGNTIYF.

The genes are TRBV3-1 and TRBJ2-7; 7 bases align to TRBD1. V trimming: 1 base; J trimming: 7 bases; junction bases outside the gene matches: 10. The CDR3 has 15 amino acids. From germline, CDR1 is LGHDT and CDR2 YNNKEL (reference sequence). The DNA of the CDR3 is TGTGCCAGCAGCCAAGGAAGGGGGCAGGGCCGAGAGCAGTACTTC. Protein sequence: CASSQGRGQGREQYF.

This clonotype was recorded a few times. This chain links TRBV2 with TRBJ2-5; D unresolved. The germline V gene has CDR1 SNHLY and CDR2 FYNNEI. V lost 1 base and J lost 2, with 8 bases in between. CDR3 size: 14 residues. DNA for the CDR3: TGTGCCAGCAGTGAAGTTTCATTACAAGAGACCCAGTACTTC. This sequence encodes CASSEVSLQETQYF. The full variable domain, completed using reference TRBV2 and TRBJ2-5, is EPEVTQTPSHQVTQMGQEVILRCVPISNHLYFYWYRQILGQKVEFLVSFYNNEISEKSEIFDDQFSVERPDGSNFTLKIRSTKLEDSAMYFCASSEVSLQETQYFGPGTRLLVL.

This clonotype was detected only a few times. V usage is TRBV5-5 and J usage is TRBJ1-5; TRBD1 aligns across 7 bases. The CDR3 extends over 15 amino acids. Germline loops: CDR1 SGHKS, CDR2 YYEKEE (reference sequence). The V segment lost 5 bases and the J segment 0 bases; nucleotides outside the gene matches: 5. CDR3 loop: CASSRGQDSNQPQHF. CDR3 DNA: TGTGCCAGCAGTCGCGGACAGGATAGCAATCAGCCCCAGCATTTT.

The chain recombines TRBV29-1 with TRBJ2-7; the D gene is possibly TRBD1 (5 bases). Between the trimmed V and J ends, which lost 0 bases and 2 bases, there was a span of 8 bases. The CDR3 consists of 13 residues. Germline CDR1 reads SQVTM; CDR2 reads ANQGSEA. The CDR3 nucleotides are TGCAGCGTTGAAGATTCACAGGCCTACGAGCAGTACTTC. Its protein is CSVEDSQAYEQYF.

Only a few counts were recorded for this clonotype. The chain combines TRBV5-1 with TRBJ2-1; D perhaps matches TRBD1 (6 bases). Germline values: CDR1 SGHRS, CDR2 YFSETQ. Trimming took 0 bases from V and 9 from J, leaving 16 bases between them. This CDR3 spans 15 amino acids. CDR3 loop: CASSLGPAGESEQFF. Here the CDR3 DNA reads TGCGCCAGCAGCTTGGGCCCTGCAGGGGAAAGTGAGCAGTTCTTC. Full variable domain (remainder filled in from reference TRBV5-1 and TRBJ2-1): KAGVTQTPRYLIKTRGQQVTLSCSPISGHRSVSWYQQTPGQGLQFLFEYFSETQRNKGNFPGRFSGRQFSNSRSEMNVSTLELGDSALYLCASSLGPAGESEQFFGPGTRLTVL.

This chain joins TRBV6-1 and TRBJ2-3, with TRBD1 identical over 8 bases. This CDR3 region has 15 residues. The germline gives CDR1 MNHNS, CDR2 SASEGT. V trimming: 3 bases; J trimming: 4 bases; junction bases outside the gene matches: 6. The CDR3 region has the DNA TGTGCCAGCAGTGAGACAGGGGCGACGGCAGATACGCAGTATTTT. Protein: CASSETGATADTQYF.

Turning to this clonotype: This CDR3 fails to terminate in the conserved phenylalanine or tryptophan, so it likely reflects a read error. This rearrangement joins TRBV5-6 to TRBJ2-3; weak D call: TRBD1 (5 bases). V lost 0 bases and J lost 5, with 7 bases in between. Looked up from germline, CDR1 is SGHDT and CDR2 is YYEEEE. This CDR3 comprises 13 residues. CDR3 loop: CASSLAQGDTQYY. The CDR3 coding sequence is TGTGCCAGCAGCTTGGCCCAGGGAGATACGCAGTATTAT.

The chain recombines TRBV5-1 with TRBJ2-5, with D possibly matching TRBD2 (5 bases). Germline CDR1 is SGHRS and CDR2 is YFSETQ. The CDR3 is made up of 13 amino acids. The V gene lost 4 bases and the J gene lost 7 bases, with 14 bases spanning the gap. CDR3 in amino acids: CASSPGSGGTQYF. The CDR3 nucleotides are TGCGCCAGCAGCCCCGGCTCCGGAGGGACCCAGTACTTC.

The chain combines TRBV4-3 with TRBJ2-1; no clear D. The length of the CDR3 is 16 residues. CDR1 LGHNA and CDR2 YSLEER come from the germline V gene. The ends were cut back, 0 bases at V and 6 bases at J, with 15 bases in the middle. The CDR3 is CASSQDRSLTPNEQFF. The CDR3, as DNA: TGCGCCAGCAGCCAAGATCGGAGTTTAACTCCCAATGAGCAGTTCTTC.

This clonotype occurred many times. The chain links TRBV7-2 to TRBJ2-7; D uncertain. Deletions cut 2 bases from V and 2 bases from J, with 7 bases between. Germline V CDR1 and CDR2: SGHTA, FQGNSA. This CDR3 is 13 amino acids long. This CDR3 is CASSLTDPYEQYF. The CDR3 nucleotides read TGTGCCAGCAGCTTAACGGACCCCTACGAGCAGTACTTC. The complete variable domain, with remaining parts taken from reference TRBV7-2 and TRBJ2-7, reads GAGVSQSPSNKVTEKGKDVELRCDPISGHTALYWYRQSLGQGLEFLIYFQGNSAPDKSGLPSDRFSAERTGGSVSTLTIQRTQQEDSAVYLCASSLTDPYEQYFGPGTRLTVT.

This chain uses TRBV9 with TRBJ1-2, with 8 bases lining up with TRBD1. This CDR3 spans 14 amino acids. After removal of 1 base from V and 7 bases from J, the junction contained 6 bases not matched to a gene. CDR1 SGDLS and CDR2 YYNGEE come from the germline V gene. Here the CDR3 reads CASSVRDRLFGYTF. CDR3 coding DNA: TGTGCCAGCAGCGTAAGGGACAGGCTCTTTGGCTACACCTTC.

With respect to this clonotype: Likely a read error: the CDR3 ends without its conserved phenylalanine or tryptophan. The chain has TRBV20-1 and TRBJ2-1, with 7 positions matching TRBD1. The CDR3 extends over 14 amino acids. Germline V lookup: CDR1 DFQATT, CDR2 SNEGSKA (reference sequence). V lost 5 bases and J lost 3; bases outside the gene matches: 7. The chain's CDR3 is CSAWGTEVYNEQFL. CDR3 in DNA: TGCAGTGCTTGGGGGACAGAAGTCTACAATGAGCAGTTCTTA.

CDR3 protein: CASSQVSGRVNEQFF. CDR3 DNA: TGCGCCAGCAGCCAAGTGAGCGGGAGGGTCAATGAGCAGTTCTTC. This chain links TRBV4-1 with TRBJ2-1, with TRBD2 matching 10 bases. This CDR3 is 15 amino acids long. After removal of 1 base from V and 6 bases from J, the junction contained 3 bases not matched to a gene. Germline V lookup: CDR1 MGHRA, CDR2 YSYEKL.

The rearrangement uses TRBV7-9 and TRBJ1-1; 12 nucleotides match TRBD1. V was pared by 4 bases and J by 3 bases, with 9 bases of the junction left unmatched. Per the germline V gene, CDR1 is SEHNR and CDR2 is FQNEAQ (reference sequence). This CDR3 is 17 amino acids long. The CDR3 DNA sequence: TGTGCCAGCAGCTCCCGGGACAGGGGGCGTTTGGACACTGAAGCTTTCTTT. Translating it yields CASSSRDRGRLDTEAFF. The full variable domain, with the rest looked up from reference TRBV7-9 and TRBJ1-1, is DTGVSQNPRHKITKRGQNVTFRCDPISEHNRLYWYRQTLGQGPEFLTYFQNEAQLEKSRLLSDRFSAERPKGSFSTLEIQRTEQGDSAMYLCASSSRDRGRLDTEAFFGQGTRLTVV.

This clonotype turned up a few times. The V gene is TRBV24-1, the J gene TRBJ2-2, with D hard to call. The germline V gene has CDR1 KGHDR and CDR2 SFDVKD. The CDR3 sequence is 17 residues long. Trimming stripped 1 base from V and 2 bases from J, with 13 bases between. CDR3 in amino acids: CATSDLESGANTGELFF. For the CDR3, the DNA is TGTGCCACCAGTGATTTAGAATCGGGCGCTAACACCGGGGAGCTGTTTTTT.

Many counts were recorded for this clonotype. The rearrangement links TRBV18 to TRBJ2-1; 8 bases line up with TRBD2. J lost 2 bases, V lost 6 bases, and 3 bases had no gene match. Per germline, CDR1 KGHSH and CDR2 LQKENI. CDR3 size: 14 residues. The DNA for the CDR3 is TGTGCCAGCTCGACGACTAGCGCCTACAATGAGCAGTTCTTC. It yields the protein CASSTTSAYNEQFF.

The rearrangement links TRBV11-3 to TRBJ2-1, with TRBD2 matching over 8 bases. J was trimmed by 2 bases and V by 2 bases; bases with no gene match: 2. The CDR3 consists of 15 residues. CDR1 is SGHNT, CDR2 YENEEA, per germline. DNA of the CDR3: TGTGCCAGCAGCTTATCGGGGGGGACCTACAATGAGCAGTTCTTC. Protein sequence: CASSLSGGTYNEQFF.

The chain uses TRBV14 and TRBJ2-1, with 8 bases that match TRBD2. The CDR3 runs 16 residues. CDR1 is SGHDN and CDR2 is FVKESK in the germline V gene. V shed 4 bases and J 4 bases; nucleotides not matched to a gene: 9. The CDR3 DNA is TGTGCCAGCAGCCTACCCGCGGGACTAGAATACAATGAGCAGTTCTTC. Its protein product is CASSLPAGLEYNEQFF. Combining the CDR3 with reference TRBV14 and TRBJ2-1 gives the whole variable domain EAGVTQFPSHSVIEKGQTVTLRCDPISGHDNLYWYRRVMGKEIKFLLHFVKESKQDESGMPNNRFLAERTGGTYSTLKVQPAELEDSGVYFCASSLPAGLEYNEQFFGPGTRLTVL.

This clonotype was counted only a few times. This chain uses TRBV4-1 with TRBJ2-5; 8 bases fit TRBD1. The CDR3 has 17 residues. Trimming at V came to 1 base and at J to 5 bases, leaving 12 bases not matched to a gene. Per germline, CDR1 MGHRA and CDR2 YSYEKL. CDR3 bases: TGCGCCAGCAGCCAAGTAGGCCGTGGCAGGGGGCGGGAGACCCAGTACTTC. Its protein is CASSQVGRGRGRETQYF.